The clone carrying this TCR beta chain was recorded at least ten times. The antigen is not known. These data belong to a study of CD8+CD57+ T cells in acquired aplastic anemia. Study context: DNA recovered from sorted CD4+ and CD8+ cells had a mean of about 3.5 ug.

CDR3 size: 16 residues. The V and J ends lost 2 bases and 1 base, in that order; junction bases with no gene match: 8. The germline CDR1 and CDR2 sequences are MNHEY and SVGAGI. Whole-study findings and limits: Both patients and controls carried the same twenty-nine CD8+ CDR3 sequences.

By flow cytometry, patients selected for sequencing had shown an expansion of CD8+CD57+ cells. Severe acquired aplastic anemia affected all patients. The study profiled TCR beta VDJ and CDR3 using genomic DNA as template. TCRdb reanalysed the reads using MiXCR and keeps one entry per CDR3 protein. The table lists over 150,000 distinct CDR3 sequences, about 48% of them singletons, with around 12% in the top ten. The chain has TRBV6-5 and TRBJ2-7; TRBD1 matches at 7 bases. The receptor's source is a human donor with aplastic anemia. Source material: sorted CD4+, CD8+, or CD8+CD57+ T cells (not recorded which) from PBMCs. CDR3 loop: CASSYATGEISYEQYF. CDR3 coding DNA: TGTGCCAGCAGTTACGCTACAGGGGAAATTTCCTACGAGCAGTACTTC.